The clone carrying this T cell receptor beta chain was picked up many times. Its antigen is as yet unknown. This entry belongs to a study of T cell repertoires in cytomegalovirus infection. Overall study context: Recently identified HLA-C-restricted CMV epitopes were among the peptides used.

TCRdb redid the calling of the reads with MiXCR, one entry per CDR3 protein. The sample holds about 60,000 distinct CDR3 sequences, about a fifth seen once. Study-level findings and limits: Using cumulative public TCR beta family frequency, the authors identified those who carried CMV together with the relevant HLA.

The CDR3 loop spans 16 amino acids. CDR1 is LGHDT and CDR2 is YNNKEL in the germline V gene (reference sequence). Deletions cut 0 bases from V and 8 bases from J, with 16 bases between. The receptor was derived from a human donor in good health (CMV status not recorded). Some clones in this sample may be carry-over from other donors' samples. This chain uses TRBV3-1 with TRBJ2-2, with D unresolved. This material consisted of CD8+ T cells from cultured PBMCs, taken from culture after CMV antigen stimulation. The DNA of the CDR3 is TGTGCCAGCAGCCAAGATCCCAGCGTCTACCTGGGGGAGCTGTTTTTT. Residues: CASSQDPSVYLGELFF.